Shown below are 12 T cell receptor beta chains from a single sample sequenced in a study of CD8+ T cells in alopecia areata. Sorting of CD4+ cells into CD25+CD127- cells (for five patients) was performed. Following extraction, RNA underwent reverse transcription to cDNA, which served as the sequencing template. Sequencing was performed with immunoSEQ multiplex PCR; in TCRdb, only in-frame clones are kept and a portion is missing. The sample includes tens of thousands of clones, under 65% seen only once; the top ten take under 2%. The specimen was CD4+ Tregs sorted from blood. Receptors were obtained from a human donor with alopecia areata.

CDR3 nucleotides: TGCGCCAGCAGCCCCGGGGGGAACTATGGCTACACCTTC. This sequence encodes CASSPGGNYGYTF. The rearrangement uses TRBV5-1 and TRBJ1-2, with D possibly TRBD1 on 5 matching bases. Trimming cost V 4 bases and J 2 bases, with 9 bases left between them. From germline, CDR1 is SGHRS and CDR2 YFSETQ. The CDR3 has 13 amino acids.

The chain uses TRBV20-1 and TRBJ2-1; D ambiguous. In germline, CDR1 is DFQATT, CDR2 SNEGSKA (reference sequence). The CDR3 is made up of 11 amino acids. Trimming left V 1 base short and J 3 bases short, with 1 base between. CDR3 sequence reads: CSARGYNEQFF. The CDR3 DNA reads TGCAGTGCTAGAGGCTACAATGAGCAGTTCTTC.

The rearrangement uses TRBV11-2 and TRBJ2-1; the D is unclear. Germline values: CDR1 SGHAT, CDR2 FQNNGV. The CDR3 spans 16 residues. V was clipped by 0 bases and J by 0 bases, with 9 bases between them. The CDR3 region is CASSLDLSSSYNEQFF. The CDR3 DNA reads TGTGCCAGCAGCTTAGATCTAAGTAGCTCCTACAATGAGCAGTTCTTC.

The chain carries TRBV7-2 and TRBJ1-2; TRBD1 aligns across 8 bases. After removal of 4 bases from V and 2 bases from J, the junction contained 9 bases not matched to a gene. Germline lookup yields CDR1 SGHTA and CDR2 FQGNSA. CDR3 length: 16 residues. As DNA, the CDR3 is TGTGCCAGCAGCTCTCAACCGACAGGGGTAAACTATGGCTACACCTTC. This sequence encodes CASSSQPTGVNYGYTF.

The genes are TRBV5-1 and TRBJ2-7; D unresolved. The germline V gene encodes CDR1 SGHRS and CDR2 YFSETQ. The germline V and J ends were trimmed by 0 bases and 1 base, with 5 bases remaining between them. The CDR3 length is 13 residues. CDR3 nucleotides: TGCGCCAGCAGCTTGGGACGATCCTACGAGCAGTACTTC. This translates into CASSLGRSYEQYF.

V gene TRBV7-3 combines with J gene TRBJ1-1, with 7 bases matching TRBD1. The J segment lost 4 bases and the V segment lost 3 bases, leaving 2 bases of the junction unmatched. Germline-derived CDR1 and CDR2 are SGHTA and FQGTGA. This CDR3 is built from 13 residues. For the CDR3, the DNA is TGTGCCAGCAGCTTCGCAGGGGGCACTGAAGCTTTCTTT. As protein: CASSFAGGTEAFF. Supplemented by reference TRBV7-3 and TRBJ1-1, the full variable domain reads GAGVSQTPSNKVTEKGKYVELRCDPISGHTALYWYRQSLGQGPEFLIYFQGTGAADDSGLPNDRFFAVRPEGSVSTLKIQRTERGDSAVYLCASSFAGGTEAFFGQGTRLTVV.

This clone occurred once. CDR3 nucleotide sequence: TGTGCCAGCAGACTCAGCCCCCCCCGCAGCACTGAAGCTTTCTTT. Protein: CASRLSPPRSTEAFF. The genes are TRBV28 and TRBJ1-1; unclear D gene. Germline values: CDR1 MDHEN, CDR2 SYDVKM. The germline V and J ends were trimmed by 6 bases and 4 bases, with 18 bases remaining between them. The CDR3 length is 15 residues. Supplemented by reference TRBV28 and TRBJ1-1, the full variable domain reads DVKVTQSSRYLVKRTGEKVFLECVQDMDHENMFWYRQDPGLGLRLIYFSYDVKMKEKGDIPEGYSVSREKKERFSLILESASTNQTSMYLCASRLSPPRSTEAFFGQGTRLTVV.

This clone occurred a few times. The chain joins TRBV4-1 to TRBJ2-5; 12 bases line up with TRBD2. The CDR3 length is 18 residues. In germline, CDR1 is MGHRA, CDR2 YSYEKL. The J segment lost 9 bases and the V segment lost 1 base, leaving 15 bases of the junction unmatched. CDR3 region: CASSQGGLAGSRVPSQYF. The CDR3 DNA is TGCGCCAGCAGCCAAGGAGGACTAGCGGGGTCCAGGGTGCCTTCCCAGTACTTC.

The V gene is TRBV19, the J gene TRBJ1-2; possibly TRBD1 for D (6 bases). The CDR3 covers 14 residues. Trimming left V 3 bases short and J 4 bases short, with 12 bases between. Germline V gene lookup returns CDR1 LNHDA and CDR2 SQIVND (reference sequence). CDR3: CASSIGGTPYGYTF. The CDR3 bases are TGTGCCAGTAGTATTGGCGGGACACCCTATGGCTACACCTTC.

A few counts support this clone. This chain links TRBV14 with TRBJ2-1; D remains ambiguous. Germline lookup yields CDR1 SGHDN and CDR2 FVKESK. This CDR3 has 14 residues. Trimming took off 6 bases at V and 14 bases at J, with 23 bases between the two ends. The CDR3 sequence is CASSPRWVSAEKFF. The CDR3 region has the DNA TGTGCCAGCAGTCCCAGGTGGGTTTCGGCGGAGAAGTTCTTC.

This sequence joins TRBV7-9 and TRBJ1-5; D is uncertain. With 1 base removed from V and 5 bases from J, the gap between germline ends came to 3 bases. This CDR3 comprises 12 residues. Germline loops: CDR1 SEHNR, CDR2 FQNEAQ (reference sequence). The CDR3 nucleotides read TGTGCCAGCAGCTTAGGGTATCAGCCCCAGCATTTT. This encodes CASSLGYQPQHF.

Here the CDR3 DNA reads TGTGCCAGCAGCCCGGCGGTAGCGGGGGCCCAAGAGACCCAGTACTTC. As protein: CASSPAVAGAQETQYF. The J gene is TRBJ2-5, the V gene TRBV5-4; the match to TRBD2 covers 9 bases. Germline CDR1 and CDR2: SGHNT and YYREEE (reference sequence). V gave up 4 bases and J gave up 1 base; unmatched junction bases: 8. The length of the CDR3 is 16 residues.